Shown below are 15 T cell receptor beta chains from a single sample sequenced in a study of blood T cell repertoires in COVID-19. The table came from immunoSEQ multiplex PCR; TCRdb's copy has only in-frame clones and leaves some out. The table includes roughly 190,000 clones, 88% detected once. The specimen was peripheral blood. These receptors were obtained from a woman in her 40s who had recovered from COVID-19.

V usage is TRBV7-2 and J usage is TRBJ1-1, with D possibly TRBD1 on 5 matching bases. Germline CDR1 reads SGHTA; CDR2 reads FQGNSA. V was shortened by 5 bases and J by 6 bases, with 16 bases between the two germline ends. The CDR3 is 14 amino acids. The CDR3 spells CASSPRGGRAEAFF. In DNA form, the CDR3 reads TGTGCCAGCAGCCCCCGTGGGGGGAGGGCTGAAGCTTTCTTT.

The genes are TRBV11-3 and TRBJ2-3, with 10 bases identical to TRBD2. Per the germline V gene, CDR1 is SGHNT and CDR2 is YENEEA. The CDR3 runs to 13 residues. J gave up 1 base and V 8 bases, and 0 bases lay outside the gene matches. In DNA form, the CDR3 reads TGTGCCAGCGGGACTAGCGGCACAGATACGCAGTATTTT. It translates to CASGTSGTDTQYF.

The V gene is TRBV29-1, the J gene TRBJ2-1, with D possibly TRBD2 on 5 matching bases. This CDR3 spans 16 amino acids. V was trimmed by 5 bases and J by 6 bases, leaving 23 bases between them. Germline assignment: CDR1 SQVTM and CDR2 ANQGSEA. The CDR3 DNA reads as TGCAGCGTTAACCCAGCTAGACGGGGTTACCGCAATGAGCAGTTCTTC. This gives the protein CSVNPARRGYRNEQFF.

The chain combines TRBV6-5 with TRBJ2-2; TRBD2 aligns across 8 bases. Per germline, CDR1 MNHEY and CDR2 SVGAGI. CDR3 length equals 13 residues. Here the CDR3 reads CVNYGGATGELFF. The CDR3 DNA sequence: TGTGTTAATTACGGGGGGGCCACCGGGGAGCTGTTTTTT.

The DNA for the CDR3 is TGTGCCACCAGTGAAGGGGGACAGGGAGGGTATGGCTACACCTTC. Protein: CATSEGGQGGYGYTF. The chain carries TRBV24-1 and TRBJ1-2, with 9 bases lining up with TRBD1. Germline CDR1 reads KGHDR; CDR2 reads SFDVKD. The junction had 7 bases not matched to a gene; V was cut back by 4 bases and J by 5 bases. CDR3 length: 15 amino acids.

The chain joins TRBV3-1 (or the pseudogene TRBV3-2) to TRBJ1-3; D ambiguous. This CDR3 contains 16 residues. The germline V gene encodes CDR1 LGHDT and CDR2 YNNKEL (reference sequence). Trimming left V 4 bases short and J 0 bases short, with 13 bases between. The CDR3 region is CASSPYLGLSGNTIYF. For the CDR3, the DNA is TGTGCCAGCAGCCCCTATTTAGGACTCTCTGGAAACACCATATATTTT.

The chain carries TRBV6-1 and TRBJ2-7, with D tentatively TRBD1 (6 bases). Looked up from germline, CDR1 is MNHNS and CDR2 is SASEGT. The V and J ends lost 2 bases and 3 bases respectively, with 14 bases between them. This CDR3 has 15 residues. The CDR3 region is CASSELVGRGYEQYF. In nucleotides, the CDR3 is TGTGCCAGCAGTGAATTGGTAGGCAGGGGCTACGAGCAGTACTTC.

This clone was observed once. CDR3 loop: CASRSGNYNEQFF. Here the CDR3 DNA reads TGTGCCAGCCGAAGCGGGAATTACAATGAGCAGTTCTTC. This chain joins TRBV28 and TRBJ2-1, with 7 positions matching TRBD2. Germline CDR1 reads MDHEN; CDR2 reads SYDVKM. J lost 4 bases, V lost 8 bases, and 5 bases had no gene match. The CDR3 sequence is 13 residues long.

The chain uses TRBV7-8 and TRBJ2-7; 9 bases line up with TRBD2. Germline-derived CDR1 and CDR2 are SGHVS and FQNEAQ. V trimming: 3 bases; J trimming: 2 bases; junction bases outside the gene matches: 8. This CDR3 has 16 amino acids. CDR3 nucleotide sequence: TGTGCCAGCAGCTTTGGGATAGCGGGAGATGCCTACGAGCAGTACTTC. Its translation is CASSFGIAGDAYEQYF.

CDR3 nucleotides: TGTGCCAGCAGCCTGAGTGCTAGCGGGGTGGAGACCCAGTACTTC. Translated: CASSLSASGVETQYF. The rearrangement uses TRBV3-1 (or the pseudogene TRBV3-2) and TRBJ2-5; 9 bases map to TRBD2. Germline CDR1 reads LGHDT; CDR2 reads YNNKEL (reference sequence). The CDR3 has 15 residues. V shed 4 bases, J shed 5 bases, and the junction held 8 bases outside the gene matches.

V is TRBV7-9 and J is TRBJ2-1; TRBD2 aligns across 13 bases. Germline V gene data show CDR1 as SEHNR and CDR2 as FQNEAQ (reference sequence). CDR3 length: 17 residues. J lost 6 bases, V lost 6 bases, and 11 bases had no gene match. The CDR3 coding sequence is TGTGCCAGCAGAACGGGGACTAGCGGGATAGTAGTCAATGAGCAGTTCTTC. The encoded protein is CASRTGTSGIVVNEQFF.

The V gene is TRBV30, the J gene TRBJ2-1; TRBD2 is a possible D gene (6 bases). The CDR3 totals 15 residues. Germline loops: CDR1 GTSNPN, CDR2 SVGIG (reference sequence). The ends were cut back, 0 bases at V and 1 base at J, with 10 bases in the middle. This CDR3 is CAWSVLAGSYNEQFF. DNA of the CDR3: TGTGCCTGGAGTGTTCTGGCGGGATCCTACAATGAGCAGTTCTTC.

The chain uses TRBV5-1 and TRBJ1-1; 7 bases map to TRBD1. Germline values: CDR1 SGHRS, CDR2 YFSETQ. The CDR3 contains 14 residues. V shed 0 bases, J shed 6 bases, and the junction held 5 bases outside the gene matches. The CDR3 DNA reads TGCGCCAGCAGCTTGGACAGGGGTTCCGCTGAAGCTTTCTTT. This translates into CASSLDRGSAEAFF.

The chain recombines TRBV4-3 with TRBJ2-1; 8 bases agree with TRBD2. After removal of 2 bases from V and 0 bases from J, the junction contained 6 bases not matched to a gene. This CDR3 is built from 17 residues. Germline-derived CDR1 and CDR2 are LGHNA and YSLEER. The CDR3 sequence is CASSQRLAGSSYNEQFF. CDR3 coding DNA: TGCGCCAGCAGCCAAAGATTAGCGGGAAGCTCCTACAATGAGCAGTTCTTC.

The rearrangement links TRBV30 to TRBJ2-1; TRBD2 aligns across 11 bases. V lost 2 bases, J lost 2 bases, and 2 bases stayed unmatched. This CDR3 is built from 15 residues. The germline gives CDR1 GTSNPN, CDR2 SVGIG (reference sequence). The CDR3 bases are TGTGCCTGGAGTCGACTAGCGGGACCCTACAATGAGCAGTTCTTC. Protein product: CAWSRLAGPYNEQFF.